This TCR beta chain emerged from a study of response to subunit inactivated influenza vaccine. Germline assignment: CDR1 LGHNA and CDR2 YNFKEQ. V was pared by 1 base and J by 2 bases, with 14 bases between. The CDR3 spans 17 residues. Note on this clonotype: Its antigen is unknown.

Study-level points and caveats: It was the authors' suggestion that each seasonal influenza vaccination recruits few new T cells.

TCRdb reprocessed the RT-PCR reads with MiXCR, giving one entry per CDR3 protein. This repertoire shows more than 700,000 distinct CDR3 sequences, approximately 22% found once; its top ten account for roughly 10%. The chain employs TRBV4-2 and TRBJ2-2, with a tentative D call TRBD1 (6 bases). The sample was PBMCs from blood, taken approximately 5 days after vaccination. The TCR comes from a man in his forties or fifties who received an inactivated influenza vaccine. The CDR3 spells CASSQVGLQGNTGELFF. The CDR3 DNA reads TGTGCCAGCAGCCAAGTAGGCTTACAGGGTAACACCGGGGAGCTGTTTTTT.